One and the same sample provided the 26 T cell receptor beta chains below, sequenced in a study of blood T cell repertoires in COVID-19. TCRdb keeps only in-frame clones here, not all; method: immunoSEQ multiplex PCR. Found here are about 110,000 clones, nearly 90% of them singletons; the top ten hold 4.8%. Specimen: peripheral blood. Every receptor here comes from a human donor in a cohort sampled during active COVID-19.

The chain employs TRBV7-2 and TRBJ2-1; tentative D call: TRBD2 (6 bases). The CDR3 runs to 16 residues. The germline V gene has CDR1 SGHTA and CDR2 FQGNSA. Trimming took off 5 bases at V and 2 bases at J, with 16 bases between the two ends. CDR3 DNA sequence: TGTGCCAGCAGCCCCCGAGTTAGCGGACCCTACAATGAGCAGTTCTTC. Protein: CASSPRVSGPYNEQFF.

The count of this clone is one. CDR3 residues: CASRGGGGIETQYF. CDR3 coding DNA: TGTGCCAGCAGAGGAGGCGGGGGGATAGAGACCCAGTACTTC. The V call is TRBV2, the J call TRBJ2-5; 8 nucleotides agree with TRBD2. The CDR3 consists of 14 residues. Unmatched junction bases numbered 7, after V lost 6 bases and J lost 4 bases. Germline lookup yields CDR1 SNHLY and CDR2 FYNNEI.

The CDR3, as DNA: TGTGCCAGCAGCCACGGGTCTGCGCTGAGCTCCTACAATGAGCAGTTCTTC. Amino acids: CASSHGSALSSYNEQFF. The J gene is TRBJ2-1, the V gene TRBV5-8; D is ambiguous. Germline lookup yields CDR1 SGHTS and CDR2 YDEGEE. Trimming stripped 4 bases from V and 0 bases from J, with 17 bases between. The CDR3 has 17 residues. Combining the CDR3 with reference TRBV5-8 and TRBJ2-1 gives the whole variable domain EAGVTQSPTHLIKTRGQQATLRCSPISGHTSVYWYQQALGLGLQFLLWYDEGEERNRGNFPPRFSGRQFPNYSSELNVNALELEDSALYLCASSHGSALSSYNEQFFGPGTRLTVL.

V is TRBV5-4 and J is TRBJ2-2; 13 nucleotides agree with TRBD2. J gave up 6 bases and V 4 bases, and 3 bases lay outside the gene matches. CDR1 SGHNT and CDR2 YYREEE come from the germline V gene (reference sequence). The CDR3 contains 15 residues. CDR3 region: CASSKLAGGPGELFF. The CDR3 nucleotides are TGTGCCAGCAGCAAACTAGCGGGGGGGCCCGGGGAGCTGTTTTTT.

CDR3 sequence: CASSDRYRAGANVLTF. The CDR3 DNA follows: TGTGCCAGCAGCGACCGATACAGGGCTGGGGCCAACGTCCTGACTTTC. The rearrangement joins TRBV7-9 to TRBJ2-6; D might be TRBD1 (6 bases). Germline V gene lookup returns CDR1 SEHNR and CDR2 FQNEAQ (reference sequence). There are 16 residues in the CDR3. V gave up 5 bases and J gave up 2 bases, with 13 bases separating them.

This clone showed up just a few times. The chain employs TRBV3-1 (or the pseudogene TRBV3-2) and TRBJ1-2, with a weak D call TRBD1 (5 bases). V lost 3 bases and J 3 bases, leaving 11 bases between the germline ends. The CDR3 length is 14 residues. Germline CDR1 LGHDT, CDR2 YNNKEL (reference sequence). The CDR3 nucleotides read TGTGCCAGCAGCCACACGACAGCATACTATGGCTACACCTTC. The encoded protein is CASSHTTAYYGYTF.

This chain uses TRBV7-9 with TRBJ1-1; the D gene is possibly TRBD1 (6 bases). V gave up 5 bases and J gave up 5 bases, with 15 bases separating them. This CDR3 is built from 14 residues. Germline-derived CDR1 and CDR2 are SEHNR and FQNEAQ (reference sequence). The CDR3 region has the DNA TGTGCCAGCAGCCTACGGGCAGGGGAGACTGAAGCTTTCTTT. It yields the protein CASSLRAGETEAFF.

This chain joins TRBV9 and TRBJ1-2, with TRBD1 as a possible D gene (6 bases). V was trimmed by 3 bases and J by 4 bases, leaving 19 bases between them. From germline, CDR1 is SGDLS and CDR2 YYNGEE. The length of the CDR3 is 16 residues. The CDR3 nucleotides read TGTGCCAGCAGCGAGGGATTCCGGACAGACCTCTATGGCTACACCTTC. This translates into CASSEGFRTDLYGYTF.

J is TRBJ1-1 and V is TRBV7-9, with 7 bases that match TRBD1. The V gene end was trimmed by 5 bases and the J gene end by 6 bases; junction bases not matched to a gene: 9. The CDR3 is made up of 14 amino acids. Per the germline V gene, CDR1 is SEHNR and CDR2 is FQNEAQ (reference sequence). CDR3 DNA sequence: TGTGCCAGCAGCCAGGGGGGAGTATTGGCTGAAGCTTTCTTT. It yields the protein CASSQGGVLAEAFF.

J is TRBJ2-1 and V is TRBV7-9, with 8 positions matching TRBD1. This CDR3 spans 13 amino acids. V shed 9 bases and J 4 bases; nucleotides not matched to a gene: 5. Germline CDR1 and CDR2: SEHNR and FQNEAQ (reference sequence). CDR3 residues: CASRTGTYNEQFF. The CDR3, as DNA: TGTGCCAGTAGGACAGGGACTTACAATGAGCAGTTCTTC.

The gene calls are TRBV11-3 and TRBJ2-7; tentatively, D is TRBD1 (5 bases). V dropped 5 bases and J dropped 0 bases, with 8 bases sitting between them. This CDR3 is 13 amino acids long. CDR1 SGHNT and CDR2 YENEEA come from the germline V gene. As DNA, the CDR3 is TGTGCCAGCAGCCCCGACAGCTCCTACGAGCAGTACTTC. Encoded protein: CASSPDSSYEQYF.

The V call is TRBV10-3, the J call TRBJ1-2, with 7 bases lining up with TRBD1. This CDR3 spans 15 amino acids. Trimming took 6 bases from V and 4 from J; bases not matched to a gene: 11. Germline V gene data show CDR1 as ENHRY and CDR2 as SYGVKD. The CDR3 sequence is CAIREPGQQLYGYTF. The CDR3 DNA reads TGTGCCATCAGGGAGCCGGGACAGCAACTCTATGGCTACACCTTC.

The chain is built from TRBV5-3 and TRBJ2-7; 11 bases line up with TRBD2. TRBV5-3 is placed among ORFs of uncertain function. The CDR3 has 20 residues. The V and J ends lost 7 bases and 0 bases, in that order; junction bases with no gene match: 21. The chain's CDR3 is CARGSRDLGLAGLTSYEQYF. In DNA, the CDR3 is TGTGCCAGAGGATCGCGGGATCTAGGACTAGCGGGCCTTACCTCCTACGAGCAGTACTTC.

V and J are TRBV13 and TRBJ2-5; D is unclear. V lost 3 bases to trimming and J lost 4 bases, with 12 bases between them. CDR1 is PRHDT, CDR2 FYEKMQ, per germline (reference sequence). CDR3 length: 14 residues. The CDR3 protein is CASSFSEEGETQYF. The CDR3 nucleotides are TGTGCCAGCAGCTTTTCTGAGGAAGGAGAGACCCAGTACTTC.

The sample holds one count of this clone. The J gene is TRBJ2-1, the V gene TRBV28, with D possibly being TRBD1 (6 bases). Trimming pared 5 bases from V and 9 bases from J, leaving 14 bases between. This CDR3 has 13 residues. CDR1 MDHEN and CDR2 SYDVKM come from the germline V gene. CDR3 bases: TGTGCCAGCAGTGACCAACAGGGCCCTGAGCAGTTCTTC. It codes for CASSDQQGPEQFF.

CDR3 DNA: TGCGCCAGCAGTTTATCTCGGGGACAGGGGAACACAGATACGCAGTATTTT. Protein sequence: CASSLSRGQGNTDTQYF. The rearrangement uses TRBV10-1 and TRBJ2-3; TRBD1 agrees at 10 bases. Germline-derived CDR1 and CDR2 are WNHNN and SYGVQD (reference sequence). This CDR3 contains 17 residues. V was clipped by 5 bases and J by 2 bases; unmatched bases: 10.

J is TRBJ2-1 and V is TRBV5-1; the match to TRBD2 covers 8 bases. Germline lookup yields CDR1 SGHRS and CDR2 YFSETQ. This CDR3 comprises 17 residues. V lost 2 bases and J lost 0; bases outside the gene matches: 7. The CDR3 reads CASSLTSGYPSYNEQFF. The CDR3 DNA follows: TGCGCCAGCAGCTTAACTAGCGGCTACCCCTCCTACAATGAGCAGTTCTTC.

The chain recombines TRBV10-2 with TRBJ2-5; no clear D. Germline V lookup: CDR1 WSHSY, CDR2 SAAADI. V dropped 6 bases and J dropped 9 bases, with 11 bases sitting between them. The CDR3 spans 11 residues. As DNA, the CDR3 is TGCGCCAGCAGGAGCACCGAGGCCCAGTACTTC. Its protein product is CASRSTEAQYF.

This clone was detected once. J is TRBJ2-7 and V is TRBV7-9, with TRBD1 matching 11 bases. V was clipped by 5 bases and J by 0 bases; unmatched bases: 6. The CDR3 contains 16 residues. Germline lookup yields CDR1 SEHNR and CDR2 FQNEAQ (reference sequence). The CDR3 sequence is CASSDFGTGGSYEQYF. The CDR3 DNA is TGTGCCAGCAGCGATTTCGGGACAGGGGGCTCCTACGAGCAGTACTTC.

This clone was recorded once. The V and J genes are TRBV6-5 and TRBJ2-6; D unresolved. The CDR3 is 16 amino acids. Trimming pared 4 bases from V and 0 bases from J, leaving 10 bases between. The V gene's germline CDR1 is MNHEY and CDR2 SVGAGI. CDR3 sequence: CASSLAPYSGANVLTF. The CDR3 DNA follows: TGTGCCAGCAGTTTGGCCCCTTACTCTGGGGCCAACGTCCTGACTTTC.

This clone was found many times. The rearrangement joins TRBV30 to TRBJ1-5; maybe TRBD1 (5 bases). CDR1 is GTSNPN and CDR2 is SVGIG in the germline V gene (reference sequence). With 2 bases removed from V and 3 bases from J, the gap between germline ends came to 8 bases. The CDR3 is 13 amino acids. The DNA for the CDR3 is TGTGCCTGGAGTAGGACAAACAATCAGCCCCAGCATTTT. Its translation: CAWSRTNNQPQHF.

A note on this clone: Other nucleotide sequences from this sample produce the same CDR3. The chain has TRBV5-8 and TRBJ1-2; the D gene is possibly TRBD1 (5 bases). Trimming stripped 0 bases from V and 5 bases from J, with 8 bases between. Germline CDR1 reads SGHTS; CDR2 reads YDEGEE. The length of the CDR3 is 13 residues. The CDR3 region has the DNA TGTGCCAGCAGCTTGGCCGGGGGTTATGGCTACACCTTC. Translating gives CASSLAGGYGYTF.

The chain employs TRBV6-6 and TRBJ1-4; TRBD1 is a possible D gene (5 bases). Germline lookup yields CDR1 MNHNY and CDR2 SVGAGI (reference sequence). V lost 2 bases and J lost 3, with 13 bases in between. The CDR3 length is 16 residues. CDR3 sequence: CASSYGTGESNEKLFF. The CDR3 coding sequence is TGTGCCAGCAGTTACGGCACGGGGGAATCTAATGAAAAACTGTTTTTT.

The V call is TRBV3-1 (or the pseudogene TRBV3-2), the J call TRBJ2-2, with TRBD2 matching 13 bases. With 4 bases clipped from V and 0 bases from J, the junction kept 2 bases outside the gene matches. This CDR3 is built from 17 residues. The V gene's germline CDR1 is LGHDT and CDR2 YNNKEL (reference sequence). The CDR3 loop reads CASSPGTSGANTGELFF. CDR3 nucleotide sequence: TGTGCCAGCAGCCCGGGGACTAGCGGGGCGAACACCGGGGAGCTGTTTTTT.

The chain links TRBV28 to TRBJ1-1, with 8 bases fitting TRBD1. Germline CDR1 MDHEN, CDR2 SYDVKM. J lost 0 bases, V lost 10 bases, and 4 bases had no gene match. The CDR3 consists of 13 residues. The CDR3 loop is CATTTGVNTEAFF. The CDR3 coding sequence is TGTGCCACCACGACAGGGGTGAACACTGAAGCTTTCTTT.

The chain uses TRBV28 and TRBJ1-1, with 8 bases that match TRBD1. Trimming cost V 2 bases and J 5 bases; bases outside gene matches: 7. The CDR3 length is 15 residues. Germline V gene lookup returns CDR1 MDHEN and CDR2 SYDVKM. CDR3 region: CASSLLDRGKTEAFF. DNA of the CDR3: TGTGCCAGCAGTTTACTCGACAGGGGTAAGACTGAAGCTTTCTTT.